This T cell receptor beta chain was identified in a study of T cell responses to AZD1222 COVID-19 vaccine. Some clones are missing from TCRdb's copy, which holds only in-frame ones; the method was immunoSEQ multiplex PCR. The sample yields approximately 220,000 clones, 85% to 95% seen once. Trimming removed 8 bases at V and 6 bases at J, with 14 bases between. The CDR3 sequence is 13 residues long. Per germline, CDR1 LNHDA and CDR2 SQIVND (reference sequence). This chain uses TRBV19 with TRBJ1-5; D not certain. The TCR sequence derives from an adult in good health. Sequences were derived from peripheral blood, sampled on day 0 of MenACWY control vaccination. CDR3 in amino acids: CASSPSHSQPQHF. DNA of the CDR3: TGTGCCAGTTCCCCAAGCCACAGTCAGCCCCAGCATTTT.